This is a list of T cell receptor beta chains from one sample in a study of human T cells and chemical hapten exposure. Each CDR3 protein is one row after TCRdb ran MiXCR on the RACE reads. The sample has some 91,000 distinct CDR3 sequences, around 12% seen once. Source: whole blood, taken in connection with sensitization to the hapten diphenylcyclopropenone (DPC). The receptors derive from a middle-aged woman with alopecia areata. Some clones in this sample may be carry-over from other donors' samples. The CDR3 runs from the conserved cysteine through the conserved F or W. Fields, in order: V gene, J gene, clone size, D gene, CDR3 protein, CDR3 DNA. D genes are given only for firm matches. Rows may omit the clone size; those that give it use once, few, many or a size class.

V gene: TRBV27; J gene: TRBJ2-7; clone size: .; D gene: TRBD2; CDR3 protein: CASSAWTSGYEQYF; CDR3 DNA: TGTGCCAGCAGTGCTTGGACTAGCGGGTACGAGCAGTACTTC
V gene: TRBV29-1; J gene: TRBJ2-1; clone size: few; D gene: .; CDR3 protein: CSGSQWDEQFF; CDR3 DNA: TGCAGCGGCTCGCAGTGGGATGAGCAGTTCTTC
V gene: TRBV3-1; J gene: TRBJ1-1; clone size: few; D gene: .; CDR3 protein: CASSQVRGAEAFF; CDR3 DNA: TGTGCCAGCAGCCAAGTAAGGGGTGCTGAAGCTTTCTTT
V gene: TRBV3-1; J gene: TRBJ2-5; clone size: .; D gene: TRBD1; CDR3 protein: CASSQAGTAQETQYF; CDR3 DNA: TGTGCCAGCAGCCAAGCCGGGACAGCCCAAGAGACCCAGTACTTC
V gene: TRBV21-1; J gene: TRBJ1-6; clone size: .; D gene: .; CDR3 protein: CASSASSAQTNSPLHF; CDR3 DNA: TGTGCCAGCAGCGCCTCCTCGGCGCAGACTAATTCACCCCTCCACTTT
V gene: TRBV5-4; J gene: TRBJ2-1; clone size: many; D gene: TRBD2; CDR3 protein: CASSPSWGRGSSNEQFF; CDR3 DNA: TGTGCCAGCAGCCCTTCCTGGGGTCGCGGGAGCTCGAATGAGCAGTTCTTC
V gene: TRBV7-3; J gene: TRBJ2-1; clone size: .; D gene: .; CDR3 protein: CASSLNSMPYNEQFF; CDR3 DNA: TGTGCCAGCAGCTTAAACAGCATGCCCTACAATGAGCAGTTCTTC
V gene: TRBV27; J gene: TRBJ2-2; clone size: many; D gene: .; CDR3 protein: CASSLSAGHTGELFF; CDR3 DNA: TGTGCCAGCAGTTTATCGGCAGGGCACACCGGGGAGCTGTTTTTT
V gene: TRBV7-2; J gene: TRBJ1-6; clone size: once; D gene: .; CDR3 protein: CASSWRQDSPLHF; CDR3 DNA: TGTGCCAGCAGCTGGAGACAGGATTCACCCCTCCACTTT
V gene: TRBV12-3/TRBV12-4; J gene: TRBJ1-1; clone size: many; D gene: .; CDR3 protein: CASSLSPGRNTEAFF; CDR3 DNA: TGTGCCAGCAGTCTTAGTCCAGGCCGTAACACTGAAGCTTTCTTT
V gene: TRBV20-1; J gene: TRBJ2-1; clone size: .; D gene: .; CDR3 protein: CSASIGASSYNEQFF; CDR3 DNA: TGCAGTGCTAGTATCGGGGCGAGCTCCTACAATGAGCAGTTCTTC
V gene: TRBV29-1; J gene: TRBJ2-7; clone size: .; D gene: TRBD2; CDR3 protein: CSASGLAGVSDEQYF; CDR3 DNA: TGCAGCGCTTCGGGACTAGCGGGAGTATCTGACGAGCAGTACTTC
V gene: TRBV7-8; J gene: TRBJ1-1; clone size: few; D gene: .; CDR3 protein: CASSLATLNTEAFF; CDR3 DNA: TGTGCCAGCAGCTTAGCGACGCTGAACACTGAAGCTTTCTTT
V gene: TRBV6-1; J gene: TRBJ2-1; clone size: few; D gene: .; CDR3 protein: CASSEGYGPRLLPSYNEQFF; CDR3 DNA: TGTGCCAGCAGTGAAGGGTACGGACCACGGCTCCTCCCCTCCTACAATGAGCAGTTCTTC
V gene: TRBV5-4; J gene: TRBJ2-7; clone size: many; D gene: .; CDR3 protein: CASSSRRDTYEQYF; CDR3 DNA: TGTGCCAGCAGCTCTAGGCGGGATACCTACGAGCAGTACTTC
V gene: TRBV29-1; J gene: TRBJ2-3; clone size: many; D gene: .; CDR3 protein: CSVEDAPGPDTQYF; CDR3 DNA: TGCAGCGTTGAAGATGCGCCGGGGCCAGATACGCAGTATTTT
V gene: TRBV20-1; J gene: TRBJ2-3; clone size: few; D gene: .; CDR3 protein: CSARRGASTDTQYF; CDR3 DNA: TGCAGTGCTCGGAGGGGAGCTAGCACAGATACGCAGTATTTT
V gene: TRBV12-3/TRBV12-4; J gene: TRBJ2-1; clone size: .; D gene: TRBD2; CDR3 protein: CASSFLGLAGYSSYNEQFF; CDR3 DNA: TGTGCCAGCAGTTTTCTGGGACTAGCGGGTTATAGCTCCTACAATGAGCAGTTCTTC
V gene: TRBV9; J gene: TRBJ2-1; clone size: few; D gene: TRBD2; CDR3 protein: CASSVGLAGGPSYNEQFF; CDR3 DNA: TGTGCCAGCAGCGTAGGACTAGCGGGAGGGCCGTCATACAATGAGCAGTTCTTC
V gene: TRBV28; J gene: TRBJ2-5; clone size: few; D gene: .; CDR3 protein: CASSLMGTQYF; CDR3 DNA: TGTGCCAGCAGTTTAATGGGTACCCAGTACTTC
V gene: TRBV7-2; J gene: TRBJ2-2; clone size: few; D gene: .; CDR3 protein: CASSLERTNTGELFF; CDR3 DNA: TGTGCCAGCAGCTTAGAGCGAACGAACACCGGGGAGCTGTTTTTT
V gene: TRBV7-2; J gene: TRBJ2-2; clone size: .; D gene: .; CDR3 protein: CASSPRGTANTGELFF; CDR3 DNA: TGTGCCAGCAGCCCGAGGGGGACGGCAAACACCGGGGAGCTGTTTTTT
V gene: TRBV3-1; J gene: TRBJ2-2; clone size: few; D gene: .; CDR3 protein: CASSRQALRAGELFF; CDR3 DNA: TGTGCCAGCAGCCGCCAAGCTCTCCGGGCCGGGGAGCTGTTTTTT
V gene: TRBV4-2; J gene: TRBJ1-3; clone size: .; D gene: .; CDR3 protein: CASSQDGRSFSGNTIYF; CDR3 DNA: TGTGCCAGCAGCCAAGATGGGCGAAGTTTCTCTGGAAACACCATATATTTT
V gene: TRBV9; J gene: TRBJ2-5; clone size: few; D gene: TRBD2; CDR3 protein: CASSDTSGREETQYF; CDR3 DNA: TGTGCCAGCAGCGACACTAGCGGGAGAGAGGAGACCCAGTACTTC
V gene: TRBV5-4; J gene: TRBJ2-2; clone size: .; D gene: TRBD2; CDR3 protein: CASSSYDGLAGGTGELFF; CDR3 DNA: TGTGCCAGCAGCTCATACGACGGACTAGCGGGAGGCACCGGGGAGCTGTTTTTT
V gene: TRBV4-3; J gene: TRBJ2-3; clone size: few; D gene: TRBD1; CDR3 protein: CASSPSTGVDTQYF; CDR3 DNA: TGCGCCAGCAGCCCCAGTACAGGGGTAGATACGCAGTATTTT
V gene: TRBV28; J gene: TRBJ2-7; clone size: few; D gene: .; CDR3 protein: CASRRGGNGEQYF; CDR3 DNA: TGTGCCAGCAGAAGAGGGGGGAATGGCGAGCAGTACTTC
V gene: TRBV7-3; J gene: TRBJ1-1; clone size: few; D gene: .; CDR3 protein: CASSPQKNTEAFF; CDR3 DNA: TGTGCCAGCAGCCCTCAAAAGAACACTGAAGCTTTCTTT
V gene: TRBV7-6; J gene: TRBJ2-5; clone size: many; D gene: TRBD1; CDR3 protein: CASSPRDREVETQYF; CDR3 DNA: TGTGCCAGCAGCCCCCGGGACAGGGAGGTGGAGACCCAGTACTTC
V gene: TRBV19; J gene: TRBJ2-1; clone size: .; D gene: TRBD2; CDR3 protein: CASSMSLGLAGYNEQFF; CDR3 DNA: TGTGCCAGTAGTATGAGTCTTGGACTAGCGGGCTACAATGAGCAGTTCTTC
V gene: TRBV7-9; J gene: TRBJ2-1; clone size: few; D gene: .; CDR3 protein: CASSSGADEQFF; CDR3 DNA: TGTGCCAGCAGCTCCGGGGCCGATGAGCAGTTCTTC
V gene: TRBV28; J gene: TRBJ2-7; clone size: few; D gene: TRBD1; CDR3 protein: CASSSTGSEQYF; CDR3 DNA: TGTGCCAGCAGTTCGACAGGGAGCGAGCAGTACTTC
V gene: TRBV7-9; J gene: TRBJ1-6; clone size: many; D gene: .; CDR3 protein: CASSLEQYNSPLHF; CDR3 DNA: TGTGCCAGCAGCTTAGAACAGTATAATTCACCCCTCCACTTT
V gene: TRBV5-8; J gene: TRBJ2-5; clone size: .; D gene: TRBD2; CDR3 protein: CASSFRLAGGETQYF; CDR3 DNA: TGTGCCAGCAGCTTCCGACTAGCGGGAGGAGAGACCCAGTACTTC
V gene: TRBV11-2; J gene: TRBJ2-4; clone size: .; D gene: .; CDR3 protein: CASSHNIQYF; CDR3 DNA: TGTGCCAGCAGCCATAACATTCAGTACTTC
V gene: TRBV9; J gene: TRBJ1-1; clone size: few; D gene: TRBD1; CDR3 protein: CASSREDRLEAFF; CDR3 DNA: TGTGCCAGCAGCCGAGAGGACAGGCTTGAAGCTTTCTTT
V gene: TRBV7-6; J gene: TRBJ2-7; clone size: few; D gene: TRBD1; CDR3 protein: CASSPDRVRIYEQYF; CDR3 DNA: TGTGCCAGCAGCCCGGACAGGGTCAGGATCTACGAGCAGTACTTC
V gene: TRBV7-2; J gene: TRBJ2-3; clone size: few; D gene: .; CDR3 protein: CASSLGGSDTQYF; CDR3 DNA: TGTGCCAGCAGCTTAGGGGGGTCGGATACGCAGTATTTT
V gene: TRBV7-8; J gene: TRBJ2-1; clone size: many; D gene: .; CDR3 protein: CASSLDSGTEQFF; CDR3 DNA: TGTGCCAGCAGCTTAGATTCAGGGACTGAGCAGTTCTTC
V gene: TRBV30; J gene: TRBJ1-1; clone size: few; D gene: TRBD1; CDR3 protein: CAWRTGMNTEAFF; CDR3 DNA: TGTGCCTGGAGGACAGGGATGAACACTGAAGCTTTCTTT
V gene: TRBV28; J gene: TRBJ2-1; clone size: few; D gene: TRBD1; CDR3 protein: CASSSTGGLKNEQFF; CDR3 DNA: TGTGCCAGCAGTTCGACAGGGGGACTAAAAAATGAGCAGTTCTTC
V gene: TRBV29-1; J gene: TRBJ1-1; clone size: few; D gene: .; CDR3 protein: CSVVETAMNTEAFF; CDR3 DNA: TGCAGCGTGGTCGAGACGGCCATGAACACTGAAGCTTTCTTT
V gene: TRBV28; J gene: TRBJ2-1; clone size: many; D gene: .; CDR3 protein: CASSSNPRSYNEQFF; CDR3 DNA: TGTGCCAGCAGTTCCAACCCTCGCTCCTACAATGAGCAGTTCTTC
V gene: TRBV7-9; J gene: TRBJ2-3; clone size: .; D gene: TRBD1; CDR3 protein: CASSLSQGAADTQYF; CDR3 DNA: TGTGCCAGCAGCTTATCCCAGGGGGCCGCAGATACGCAGTATTTT
V gene: TRBV27; J gene: TRBJ2-5; clone size: many; D gene: .; CDR3 protein: CASSLDQETQYF; CDR3 DNA: TGTGCCAGCAGTTTGGACCAAGAGACCCAGTACTTC
V gene: TRBV7-9; J gene: TRBJ2-7; clone size: many; D gene: .; CDR3 protein: CASSLGPSPYEQYF; CDR3 DNA: TGTGCCAGCAGCTTAGGACCATCCCCCTACGAGCAGTACTTC
V gene: TRBV3-1; J gene: TRBJ2-5; clone size: .; D gene: .; CDR3 protein: CASSHTGLQETQYF; CDR3 DNA: TGTGCCAGCAGCCACACAGGCCTCCAAGAGACCCAGTACTTC
V gene: TRBV9; J gene: TRBJ2-7; clone size: many; D gene: .; CDR3 protein: CASSPGQAGGYEQYF; CDR3 DNA: TGTGCCAGCAGCCCCGGACAGGCCGGGGGGTACGAGCAGTACTTC